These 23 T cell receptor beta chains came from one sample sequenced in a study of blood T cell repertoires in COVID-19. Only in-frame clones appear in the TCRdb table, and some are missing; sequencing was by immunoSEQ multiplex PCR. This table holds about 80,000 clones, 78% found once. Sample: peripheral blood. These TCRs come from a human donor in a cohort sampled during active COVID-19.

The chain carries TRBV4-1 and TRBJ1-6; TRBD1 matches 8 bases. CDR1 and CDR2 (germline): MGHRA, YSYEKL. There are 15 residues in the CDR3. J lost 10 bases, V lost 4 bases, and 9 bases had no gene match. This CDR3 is CASSLGAGGGSPLHF. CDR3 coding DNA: TGCGCCAGCAGCCTGGGGGCAGGGGGCGGATCACCCCTCCACTTT.

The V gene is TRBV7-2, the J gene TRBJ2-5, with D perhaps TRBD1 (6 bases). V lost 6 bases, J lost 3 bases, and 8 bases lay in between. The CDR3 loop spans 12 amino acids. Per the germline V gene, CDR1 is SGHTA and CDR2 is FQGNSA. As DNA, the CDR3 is TGTGCCAGCAGTCGGGACAAAGAGACCCAGTACTTC. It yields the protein CASSRDKETQYF. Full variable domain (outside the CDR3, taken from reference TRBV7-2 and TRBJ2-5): GAGVSQSPSNKVTEKGKDVELRCDPISGHTALYWYRQSLGQGLEFLIYFQGNSAPDKSGLPSDRFSAERTGGSVSTLTIQRTQQEDSAVYLCASSRDKETQYFGPGTRLLVL.

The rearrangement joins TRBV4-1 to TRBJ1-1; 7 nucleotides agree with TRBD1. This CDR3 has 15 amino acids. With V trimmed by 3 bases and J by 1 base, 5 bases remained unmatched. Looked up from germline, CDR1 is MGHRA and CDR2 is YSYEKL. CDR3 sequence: CASSHAWTGNTEAFF. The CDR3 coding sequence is TGCGCCAGCAGCCACGCCTGGACAGGGAACACTGAAGCTTTCTTT.

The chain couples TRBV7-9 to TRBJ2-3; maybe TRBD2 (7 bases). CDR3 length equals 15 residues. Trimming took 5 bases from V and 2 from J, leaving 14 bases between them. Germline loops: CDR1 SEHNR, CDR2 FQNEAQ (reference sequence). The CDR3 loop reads CASSPMGGATDTQYF. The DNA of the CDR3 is TGTGCCAGCAGCCCAATGGGGGGGGCCACAGATACGCAGTATTTT. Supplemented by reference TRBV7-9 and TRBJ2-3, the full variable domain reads DTGVSQNPRHKITKRGQNVTFRCDPISEHNRLYWYRQTLGQGPEFLTYFQNEAQLEKSRLLSDRFSAERPKGSFSTLEIQRTEQGDSAMYLCASSPMGGATDTQYFGPGTRLTVL.

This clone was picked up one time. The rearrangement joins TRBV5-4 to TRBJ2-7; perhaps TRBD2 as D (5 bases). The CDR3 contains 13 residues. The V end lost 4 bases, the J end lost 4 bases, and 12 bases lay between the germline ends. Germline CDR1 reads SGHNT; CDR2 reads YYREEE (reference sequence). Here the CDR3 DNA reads TGTGCCAGCAGCCCTAGCCTCCAATACGAGCAGTACTTC. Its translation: CASSPSLQYEQYF.

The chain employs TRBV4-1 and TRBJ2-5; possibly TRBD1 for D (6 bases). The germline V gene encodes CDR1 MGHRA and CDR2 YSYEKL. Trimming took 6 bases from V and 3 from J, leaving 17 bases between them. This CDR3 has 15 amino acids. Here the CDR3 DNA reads TGCGCCAGCAGTCCAAGCGACAGGTCGAAAGAGACCCAGTACTTC. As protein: CASSPSDRSKETQYF.

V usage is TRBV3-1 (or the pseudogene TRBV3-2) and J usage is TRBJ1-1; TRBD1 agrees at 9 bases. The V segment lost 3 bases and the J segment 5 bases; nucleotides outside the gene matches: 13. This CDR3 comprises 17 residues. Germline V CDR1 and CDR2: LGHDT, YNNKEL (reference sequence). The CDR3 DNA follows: TGTGCCAGCAGCCACGGAACCGGGACAGGGTTGGGAACTGAAGCTTTCTTT. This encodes CASSHGTGTGLGTEAFF.

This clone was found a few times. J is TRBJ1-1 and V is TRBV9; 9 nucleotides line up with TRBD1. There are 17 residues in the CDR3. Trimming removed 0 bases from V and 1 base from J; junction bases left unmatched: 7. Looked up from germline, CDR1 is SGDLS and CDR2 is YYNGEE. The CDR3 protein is CASSVVGQGPENTEAFF. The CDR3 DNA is TGTGCCAGCAGCGTAGTGGGACAGGGACCAGAGAACACTGAAGCTTTCTTT.

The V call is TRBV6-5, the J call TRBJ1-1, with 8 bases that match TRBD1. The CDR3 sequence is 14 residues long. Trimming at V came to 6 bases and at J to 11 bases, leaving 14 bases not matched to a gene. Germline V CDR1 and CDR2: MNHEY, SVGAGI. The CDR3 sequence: CASSPGGGGLWAFF. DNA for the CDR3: TGTGCCAGCAGCCCAGGGGGCGGGGGCCTTTGGGCTTTCTTT.

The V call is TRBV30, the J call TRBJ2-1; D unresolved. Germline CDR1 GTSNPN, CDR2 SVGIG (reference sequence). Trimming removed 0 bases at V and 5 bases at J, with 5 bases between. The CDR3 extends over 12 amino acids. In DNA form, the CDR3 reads TGTGCCTGGAGTGTACAGAACAATGAGCAGTTCTTC. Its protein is CAWSVQNNEQFF.

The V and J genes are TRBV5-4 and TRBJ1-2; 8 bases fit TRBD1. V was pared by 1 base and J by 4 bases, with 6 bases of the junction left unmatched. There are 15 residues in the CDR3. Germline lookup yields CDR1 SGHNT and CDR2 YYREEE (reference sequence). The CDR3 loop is CASSLPGGASYGYTF. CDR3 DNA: TGTGCCAGCAGCTTGCCAGGGGGCGCATCCTATGGCTACACCTTC. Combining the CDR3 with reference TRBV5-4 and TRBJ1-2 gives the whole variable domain ETGVTQSPTHLIKTRGQQVTLRCSSQSGHNTVSWYQQALGQGPQFIFQYYREEENGRGNFPPRFSGLQFPNYSSELNVNALELDDSALYLCASSLPGGASYGYTFGSGTRLTVV.

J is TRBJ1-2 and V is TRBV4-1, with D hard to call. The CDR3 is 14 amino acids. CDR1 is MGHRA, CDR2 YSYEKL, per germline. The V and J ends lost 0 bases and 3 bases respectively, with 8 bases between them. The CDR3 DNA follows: TGCGCCAGCAGCCAAGATCTGACTGACTATGGCTACACCTTC. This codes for CASSQDLTDYGYTF.

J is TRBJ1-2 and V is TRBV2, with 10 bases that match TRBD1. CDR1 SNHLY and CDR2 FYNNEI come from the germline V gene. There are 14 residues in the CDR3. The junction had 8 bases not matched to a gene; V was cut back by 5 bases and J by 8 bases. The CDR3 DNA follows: TGTGCCAGCAGTTTAGTGGGACAGGGGAAGGGCTACACCTTC. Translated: CASSLVGQGKGYTF.

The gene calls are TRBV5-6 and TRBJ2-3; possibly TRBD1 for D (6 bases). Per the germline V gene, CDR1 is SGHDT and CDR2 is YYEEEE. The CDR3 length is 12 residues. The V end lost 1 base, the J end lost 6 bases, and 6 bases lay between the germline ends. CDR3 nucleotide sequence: TGTGCCAGCAGCTTGAGGGGGGATACGCAGTATTTT. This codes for CASSLRGDTQYF.

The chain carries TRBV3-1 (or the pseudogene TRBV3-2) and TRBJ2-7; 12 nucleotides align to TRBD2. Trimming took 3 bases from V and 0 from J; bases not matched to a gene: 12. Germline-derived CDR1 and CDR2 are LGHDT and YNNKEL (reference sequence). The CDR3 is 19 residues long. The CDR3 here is CASSQALAGGPISSYEQYV. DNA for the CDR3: TGTGCCAGCAGCCAGGCTCTAGCGGGAGGGCCTATAAGCTCCTACGAGCAGTACGTC.

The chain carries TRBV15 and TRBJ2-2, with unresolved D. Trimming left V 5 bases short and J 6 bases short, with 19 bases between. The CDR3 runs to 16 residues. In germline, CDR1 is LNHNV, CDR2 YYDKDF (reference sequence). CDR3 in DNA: TGTGCCACCAGCCAGAGTACGGGTTGGCCGGCCGGGGAGCTGTTTTTT. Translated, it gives CATSQSTGWPAGELFF.

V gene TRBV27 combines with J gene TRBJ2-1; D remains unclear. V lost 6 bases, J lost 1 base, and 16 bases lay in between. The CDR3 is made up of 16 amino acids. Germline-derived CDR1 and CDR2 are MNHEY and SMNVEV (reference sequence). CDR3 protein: CASSQPTTRSYNEQFF. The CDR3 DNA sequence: TGTGCCAGCAGCCAACCGACAACACGTTCCTACAATGAGCAGTTCTTC.

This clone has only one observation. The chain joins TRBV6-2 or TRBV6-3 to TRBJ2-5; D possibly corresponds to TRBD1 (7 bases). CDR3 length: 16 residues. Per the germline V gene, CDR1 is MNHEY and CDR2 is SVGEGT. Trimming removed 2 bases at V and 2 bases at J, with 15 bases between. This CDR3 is CASSYAPGGIQETQYF. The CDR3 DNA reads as TGTGCCAGCAGTTACGCCCCAGGGGGGATTCAAGAGACCCAGTACTTC.

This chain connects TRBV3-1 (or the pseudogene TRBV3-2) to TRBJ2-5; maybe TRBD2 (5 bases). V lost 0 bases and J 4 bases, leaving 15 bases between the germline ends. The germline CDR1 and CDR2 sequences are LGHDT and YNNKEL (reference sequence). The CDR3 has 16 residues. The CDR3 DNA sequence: TGTGCCAGCAGCCAAGACAGGATAGCGTGGGCAGAGACCCAGTACTTC. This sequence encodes CASSQDRIAWAETQYF.

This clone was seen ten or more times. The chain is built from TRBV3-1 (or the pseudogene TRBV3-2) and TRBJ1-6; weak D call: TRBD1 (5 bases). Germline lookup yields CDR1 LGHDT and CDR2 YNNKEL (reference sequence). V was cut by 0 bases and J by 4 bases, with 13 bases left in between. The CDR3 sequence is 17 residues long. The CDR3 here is CASSQDWGGPYNSPLHF. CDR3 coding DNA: TGTGCCAGCAGCCAAGATTGGGGGGGTCCATATAATTCACCCCTCCACTTT.

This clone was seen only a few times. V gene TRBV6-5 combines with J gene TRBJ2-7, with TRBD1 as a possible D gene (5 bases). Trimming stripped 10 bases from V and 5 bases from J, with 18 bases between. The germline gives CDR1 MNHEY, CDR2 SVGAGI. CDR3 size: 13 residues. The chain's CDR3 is CATLWAGSNEQYF. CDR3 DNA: TGTGCCACCTTATGGGCAGGGTCCAACGAGCAGTACTTC.

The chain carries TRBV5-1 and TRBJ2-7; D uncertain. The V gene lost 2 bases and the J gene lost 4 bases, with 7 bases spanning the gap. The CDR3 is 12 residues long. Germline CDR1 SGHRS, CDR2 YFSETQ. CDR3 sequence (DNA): TGCGCCAGCAGCTTTGGGCCTTACGAGCAGTACTTC. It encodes CASSFGPYEQYF.

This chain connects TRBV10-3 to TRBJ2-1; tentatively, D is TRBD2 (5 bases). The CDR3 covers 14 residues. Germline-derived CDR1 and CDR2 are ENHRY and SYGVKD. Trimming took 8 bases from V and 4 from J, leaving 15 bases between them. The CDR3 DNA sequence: TGTGCCATCCGAGACCGGGAAGCGTACAATGAGCAGTTCTTC. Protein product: CAIRDREAYNEQFF.